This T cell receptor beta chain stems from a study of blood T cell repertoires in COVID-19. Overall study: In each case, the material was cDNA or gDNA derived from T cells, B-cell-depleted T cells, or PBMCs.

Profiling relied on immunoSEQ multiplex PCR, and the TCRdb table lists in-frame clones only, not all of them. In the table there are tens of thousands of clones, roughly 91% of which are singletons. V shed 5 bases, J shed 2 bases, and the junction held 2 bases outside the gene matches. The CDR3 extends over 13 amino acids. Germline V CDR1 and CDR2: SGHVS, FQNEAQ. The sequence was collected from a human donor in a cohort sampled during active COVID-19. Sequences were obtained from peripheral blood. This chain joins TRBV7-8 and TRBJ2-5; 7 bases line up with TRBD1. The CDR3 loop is CASSRDRQETQYF. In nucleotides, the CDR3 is TGTGCCAGCAGCCGGGACAGACAAGAGACCCAGTACTTC. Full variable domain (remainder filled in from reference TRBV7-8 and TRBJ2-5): GAGVSQSPRYKVAKRGQDVALRCDPISGHVSLFWYQQALGQGPEFLTYFQNEAQLDKSGLPSDRFFAERPEGSVSTLKIQRTQQEDSAVYLCASSRDRQETQYFGPGTRLLVL.